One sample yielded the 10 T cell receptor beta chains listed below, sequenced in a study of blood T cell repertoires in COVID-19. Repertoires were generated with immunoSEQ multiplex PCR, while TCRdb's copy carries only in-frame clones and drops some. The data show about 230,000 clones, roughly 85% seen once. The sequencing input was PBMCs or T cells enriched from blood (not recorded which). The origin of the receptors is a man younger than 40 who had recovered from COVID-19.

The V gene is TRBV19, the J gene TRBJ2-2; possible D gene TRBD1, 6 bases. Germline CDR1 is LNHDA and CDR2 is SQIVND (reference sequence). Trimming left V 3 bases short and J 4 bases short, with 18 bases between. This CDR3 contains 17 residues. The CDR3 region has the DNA TGTGCCAGTAGTATCGCTTCGGCAGGGGCGGGCACCGGGGAGCTGTTTTTT. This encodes CASSIASAGAGTGELFF.

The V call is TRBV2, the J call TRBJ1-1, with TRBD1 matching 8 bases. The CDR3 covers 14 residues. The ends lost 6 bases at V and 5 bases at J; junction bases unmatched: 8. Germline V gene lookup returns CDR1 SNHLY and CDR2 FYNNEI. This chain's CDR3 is CASSPGGVRTEAFF. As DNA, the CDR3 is TGTGCCAGCAGCCCAGGGGGCGTCAGGACTGAAGCTTTCTTT. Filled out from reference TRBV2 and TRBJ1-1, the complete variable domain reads EPEVTQTPSHQVTQMGQEVILRCVPISNHLYFYWYRQILGQKVEFLVSFYNNEISEKSEIFDDQFSVERPDGSNFTLKIRSTKLEDSAMYFCASSPGGVRTEAFFGQGTRLTVV.

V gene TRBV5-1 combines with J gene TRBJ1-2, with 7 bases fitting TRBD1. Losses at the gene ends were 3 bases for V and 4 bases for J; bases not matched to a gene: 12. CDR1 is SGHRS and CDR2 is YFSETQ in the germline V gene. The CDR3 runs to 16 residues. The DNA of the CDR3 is TGCGCCAGCAGCTCTACTCCCGACAGGGCAAGCTATGGCTACACCTTC. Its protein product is CASSSTPDRASYGYTF.

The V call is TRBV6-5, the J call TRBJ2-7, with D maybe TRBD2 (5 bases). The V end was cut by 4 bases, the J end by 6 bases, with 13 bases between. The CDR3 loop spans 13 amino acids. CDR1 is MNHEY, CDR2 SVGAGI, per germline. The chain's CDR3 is CASSSGFPTEQYF. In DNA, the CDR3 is TGTGCCAGCAGTTCGGGGTTCCCTACCGAGCAGTACTTC.

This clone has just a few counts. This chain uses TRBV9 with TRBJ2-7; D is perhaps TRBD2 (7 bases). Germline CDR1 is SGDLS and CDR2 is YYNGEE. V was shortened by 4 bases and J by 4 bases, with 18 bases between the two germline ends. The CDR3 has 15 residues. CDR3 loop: CASSLNVGGPYEQYF. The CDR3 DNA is TGTGCCAGCAGCCTGAACGTCGGGGGGCCTTACGAGCAGTACTTC.

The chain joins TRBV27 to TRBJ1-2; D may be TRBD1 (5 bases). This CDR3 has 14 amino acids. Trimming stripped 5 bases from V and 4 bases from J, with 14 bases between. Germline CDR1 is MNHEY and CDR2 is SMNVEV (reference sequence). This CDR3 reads CASSIQGFGYGYTF. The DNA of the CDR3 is TGTGCCAGCAGTATCCAGGGTTTTGGCTATGGCTACACCTTC.

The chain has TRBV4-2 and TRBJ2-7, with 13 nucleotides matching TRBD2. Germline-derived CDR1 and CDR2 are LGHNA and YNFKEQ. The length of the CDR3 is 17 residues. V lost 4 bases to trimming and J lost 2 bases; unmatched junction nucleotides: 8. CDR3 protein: CASSLTTGTSGTYEQYF. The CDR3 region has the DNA TGTGCCAGCAGCCTTACCACCGGGACTAGCGGGACCTACGAGCAGTACTTC.

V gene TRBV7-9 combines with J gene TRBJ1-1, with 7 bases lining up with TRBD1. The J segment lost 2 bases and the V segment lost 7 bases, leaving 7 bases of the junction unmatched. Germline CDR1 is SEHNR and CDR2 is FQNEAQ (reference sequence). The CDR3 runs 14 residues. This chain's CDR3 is CASTKGQSNTEAFF. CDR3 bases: TGTGCCAGCACCAAGGGACAGTCCAACACTGAAGCTTTCTTT.

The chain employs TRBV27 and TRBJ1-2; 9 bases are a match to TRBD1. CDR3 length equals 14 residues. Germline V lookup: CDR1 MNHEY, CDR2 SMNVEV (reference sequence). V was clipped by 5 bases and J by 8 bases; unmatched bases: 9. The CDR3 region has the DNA TGTGCCAGCAGTCCTAACAGGGGGCCCGTGGGCTACACCTTC. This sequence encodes CASSPNRGPVGYTF.

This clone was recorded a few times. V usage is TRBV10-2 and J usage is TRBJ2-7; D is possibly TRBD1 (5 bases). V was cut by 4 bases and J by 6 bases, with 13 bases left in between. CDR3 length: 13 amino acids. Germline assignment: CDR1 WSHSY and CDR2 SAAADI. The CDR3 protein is CASSGTDIGEQYF. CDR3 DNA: TGCGCCAGCAGTGGAACGGACATCGGCGAGCAGTACTTC.